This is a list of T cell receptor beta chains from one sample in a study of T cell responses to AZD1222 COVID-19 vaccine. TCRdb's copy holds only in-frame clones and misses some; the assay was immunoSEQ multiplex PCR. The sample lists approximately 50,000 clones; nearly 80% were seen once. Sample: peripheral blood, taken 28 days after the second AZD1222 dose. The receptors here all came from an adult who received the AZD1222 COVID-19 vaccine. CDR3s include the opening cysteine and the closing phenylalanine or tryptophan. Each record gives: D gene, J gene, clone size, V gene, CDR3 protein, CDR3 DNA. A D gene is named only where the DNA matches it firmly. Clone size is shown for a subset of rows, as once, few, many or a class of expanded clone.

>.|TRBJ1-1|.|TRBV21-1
CASSKGRPCSLVDTEAFF
TGTGCCAGCAGCAAAGGGAGGCCTTGTTCCCTGGTGGACACTGAAGCTTTCTTT
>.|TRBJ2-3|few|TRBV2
CASSVRTNTDTQYF
TGTGCCAGCAGTGTGCGGACTAACACAGATACGCAGTATTTT
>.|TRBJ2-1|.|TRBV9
CASSVEGGKRYNEQFF
TGTGCCAGCAGCGTAGAAGGCGGGAAAAGGTACAATGAGCAGTTCTTC
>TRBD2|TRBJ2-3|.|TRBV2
CASMDGRETDTQYF
TGTGCCAGCATGGATGGGAGGGAAACAGATACGCAGTATTTT
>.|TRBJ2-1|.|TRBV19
CASSFGPRANEQFF
TGTGCCAGTAGTTTCGGACCGCGAGCCAATGAGCAGTTCTTC
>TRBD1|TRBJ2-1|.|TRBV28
CASSMGRQGAFRNEQFF
TGTGCCAGCAGTATGGGGCGACAGGGAGCCTTCAGGAATGAGCAGTTCTTC
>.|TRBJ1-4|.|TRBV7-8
CASSLYSQGEKLFF
TGTGCCAGCAGCTTATACAGCCAGGGGGAAAAACTGTTTTTT
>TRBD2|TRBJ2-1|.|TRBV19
CASSIASGSYNEQFF
TGTGCCAGTAGTATAGCTAGCGGGAGTTACAATGAGCAGTTCTTC
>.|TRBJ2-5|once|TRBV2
CASRFSGTHGTQYF
TGTGCCAGCAGGTTCTCGGGAACCCATGGGACCCAGTACTTC
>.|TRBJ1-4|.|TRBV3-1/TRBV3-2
CASSPRRGLATNEKLFF
TGTGCCAGCAGCCCTCGGCGGGGTCTTGCAACTAATGAAAAACTGTTTTTT
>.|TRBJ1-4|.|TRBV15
CATSRDRVNEKLFF
TGTGCCACCAGCAGAGATCGCGTTAATGAAAAACTGTTTTTT
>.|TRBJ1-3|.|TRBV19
CASTHGSSGNTIYF
TGTGCCAGTACCCACGGCTCCTCTGGAAACACCATATATTTT
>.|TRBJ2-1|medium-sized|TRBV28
CASSHYPGTPSSYNEQFF
TGTGCCAGCAGCCACTACCCCGGGACTCCGAGCTCCTACAATGAGCAGTTCTTC
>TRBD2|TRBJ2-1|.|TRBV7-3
CASSLMVVGTSSYNEQFF
TGTGCCAGCAGCTTAATGGTGGTTGGGACTAGCTCCTACAATGAGCAGTTCTTC
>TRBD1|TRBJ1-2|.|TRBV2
CASSDPGQYGYTF
TGTGCCAGCAGTGACCCGGGACAGTATGGCTACACCTTC
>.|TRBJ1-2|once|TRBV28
CASSLSPGGDGYTF
TGTGCCAGCAGTTTATCTCCGGGGGGCGATGGCTACACCTTC
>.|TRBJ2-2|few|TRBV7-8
CASSFVGNTGELFF
TGTGCCAGCAGCTTCGTAGGGAACACCGGGGAGCTGTTTTTT
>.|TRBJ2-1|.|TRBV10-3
CAISAGTLGNEQFF
TGTGCCATCAGCGCCGGGACCCTCGGGAATGAGCAGTTCTTC
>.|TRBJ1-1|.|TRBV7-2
CASSLNAVMNTEAFF
TGTGCCAGCAGCTTAAACGCCGTTATGAACACTGAAGCTTTCTTT
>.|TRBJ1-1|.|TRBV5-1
CASSYPGYTEAFF
TGCGCCAGCAGCTACCCAGGCTACACTGAAGCTTTCTTT
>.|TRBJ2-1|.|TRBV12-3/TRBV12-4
CASSLNRDRGQFF
TGTGCCAGCAGTTTAAACAGGGACCGGGGGCAGTTCTTC
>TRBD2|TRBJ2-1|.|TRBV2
CASMGLAGTEQFF
TGTGCCAGCATGGGACTAGCGGGAACTGAGCAGTTCTTC
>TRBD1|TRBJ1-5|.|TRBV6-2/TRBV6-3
CASSPLTTGPPNQPQHF
TGTGCCAGCAGCCCTCTGACGACAGGGCCACCGAATCAGCCCCAGCATTTT
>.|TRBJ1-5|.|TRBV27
CASSPRLRQSDNQPQHF
TGTGCCAGCAGTCCTCGCCTACGACAGTCGGACAATCAGCCCCAGCATTTT
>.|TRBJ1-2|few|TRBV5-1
CASSLAGGYTF
TGCGCCAGCAGCTTGGCCGGTGGCTACACCTTC
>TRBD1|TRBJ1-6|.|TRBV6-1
CASSDRQGSYSPLHF
TGTGCCAGCAGTGACCGACAGGGGTCTTATTCACCCCTCCACTTT
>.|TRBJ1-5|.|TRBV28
CASKWGRAGNQPQHF
TGTGCCAGCAAGTGGGGCAGGGCTGGCAATCAGCCCCAGCATTTT
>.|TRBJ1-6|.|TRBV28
CASRLSSTVVNSPLHF
TGTGCCAGCAGACTATCCTCGACGGTAGTTAATTCACCCCTCCACTTT
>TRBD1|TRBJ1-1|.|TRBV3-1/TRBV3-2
CASSQMDRGMTEAFF
TGTGCCAGCAGCCAGATGGACAGGGGTATGACTGAAGCTTTCTTT
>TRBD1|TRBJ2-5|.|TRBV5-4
CASRPGQKETQYF
TGTGCCAGCAGACCGGGACAGAAAGAGACCCAGTACTTC
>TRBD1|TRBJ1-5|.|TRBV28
CASSTGQTRQPQHF
TGTGCCAGCAGTACGGGACAGACTCGACAGCCCCAGCATTTT
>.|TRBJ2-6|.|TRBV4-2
CASSPGGFSGANVLTF
TGTGCCAGCAGCCCGGGCGGATTCTCTGGGGCCAACGTCCTGACTTTC